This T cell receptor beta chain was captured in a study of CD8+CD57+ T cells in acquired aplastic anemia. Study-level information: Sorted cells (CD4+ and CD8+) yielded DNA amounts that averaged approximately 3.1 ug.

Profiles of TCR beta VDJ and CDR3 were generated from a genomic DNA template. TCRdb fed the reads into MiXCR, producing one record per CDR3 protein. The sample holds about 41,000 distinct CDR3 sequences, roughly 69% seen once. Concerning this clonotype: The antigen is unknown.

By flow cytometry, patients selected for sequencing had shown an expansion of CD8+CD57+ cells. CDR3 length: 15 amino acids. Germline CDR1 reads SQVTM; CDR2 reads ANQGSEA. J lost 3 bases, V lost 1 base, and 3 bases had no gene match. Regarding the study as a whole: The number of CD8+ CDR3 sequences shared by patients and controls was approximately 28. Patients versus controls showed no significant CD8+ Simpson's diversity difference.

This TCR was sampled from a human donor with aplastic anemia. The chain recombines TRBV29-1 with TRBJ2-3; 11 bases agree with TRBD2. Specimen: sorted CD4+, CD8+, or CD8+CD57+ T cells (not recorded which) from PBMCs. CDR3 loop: CSVEGASGGTDTQYF. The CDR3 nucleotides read TGCAGCGTTGAAGGAGCTAGCGGGGGGACAGATACGCAGTATTTT.